Presented here are 30 T cell receptor beta chains from one specimen sequenced in a study of blood T cell repertoires in COVID-19 (TCRdb year 2020). Library method: the immunoSEQ multiplex PCR assay. TCRdb re-hosts the immuneACCESS table, in-frame sequences only. Its copies lack some clones; in the studies checked, an unresolved V gene accounts for under half of them, and the cause for the rest is not known. The sample yields 300,000 to 400,000 clones; less than 90% were counted once. Of the sample, approximately 0.99% falls within the top ten clones. Sequencing was carried out using PBMCs or T cells enriched from blood (not recorded which). The source is a woman aged 30 to 39 who had recovered from COVID-19.

This sequence joins TRBV28 and TRBJ1-2; D remains unclear. Germline CDR1 MDHEN, CDR2 SYDVKM. Trimming removed 6 bases from V and 8 bases from J, with 19 bases in between. The CDR3 runs 14 residues. The CDR3 here is CASREVLRVNGYTF. Here the CDR3 DNA reads TGTGCCAGCAGGGAGGTTCTTAGGGTGAACGGCTACACCTTC.

The chain joins TRBV20-1 to TRBJ1-1, with 8 bases identical to TRBD1. The CDR3 has 10 residues. The V gene's germline CDR1 is DFQATT and CDR2 SNEGSKA (reference sequence). The CDR3, as DNA: TGCAGCACAGGGGGCACTGAAGCTTTCTTT. It codes for CSTGGTEAFF.

This clone was observed a few times. J is TRBJ1-6 and V is TRBV10-1, with D perhaps matching TRBD1 (5 bases). Trimming stripped 0 bases from V and 8 bases from J, with 11 bases between. Germline V gene lookup returns CDR1 WNHNN and CDR2 SYGVQD (reference sequence). The CDR3 covers 15 residues. CDR3 nucleotides: TGCGCCAGCAGTGAGTCGTCGGGGGATGATTCACCCCTCCACTTT. Residues: CASSESSGDDSPLHF.

The chain carries TRBV27 and TRBJ1-1; 7 bases align to TRBD1. Trimming at V came to 4 bases and at J to 6 bases, leaving 14 bases not matched to a gene. CDR1 is MNHEY, CDR2 SMNVEV, per germline (reference sequence). CDR3 length: 16 residues. This CDR3 reads CASSSMGLGQTSEAFF. CDR3 nucleotides: TGTGCCAGCAGTTCAATGGGCCTGGGACAGACTTCTGAAGCTTTCTTT.

The chain couples TRBV9 to TRBJ1-1; 7 bases are shared with TRBD1. This CDR3 region has 14 residues. Trimming cost V 4 bases and J 4 bases; bases outside gene matches: 7. Germline CDR1 is SGDLS and CDR2 is YYNGEE. CDR3 loop: CASSSAPGGTEAFF. The CDR3 DNA is TGTGCCAGCAGCTCCGCCCCAGGGGGCACTGAAGCTTTCTTT.

This clone has only one observation. The CDR3 nucleotides read TGCAGTGCTAGTCTGGCGGGGGTCTCCGAGCAGTACTTC. It translates to CSASLAGVSEQYF. The rearrangement links TRBV20-1 to TRBJ2-7; 7 bases map to TRBD2. Trimming cost V 3 bases and J 6 bases; bases outside gene matches: 8. CDR1 and CDR2 (germline): DFQATT, SNEGSKA (reference sequence). CDR3 size: 13 residues.

The V call is TRBV24-1, the J call TRBJ2-3, with TRBD2 matching over 7 bases. The CDR3 extends over 18 amino acids. J lost 2 bases, V lost 3 bases, and 13 bases had no gene match. Germline CDR1 is KGHDR and CDR2 is SFDVKD. The CDR3 DNA sequence: TGTGCCACCAGTGATCCGGACCCTTCAAGCGGGACCACAGATACGCAGTATTTT. It encodes CATSDPDPSSGTTDTQYF.

This clone was seen a single time. The chain joins TRBV21-1 to TRBJ2-7; the D call in the table, TRBD2, was not verified against the DNA. TRBV21-1 is labeled a pseudogene. The CDR3 runs to 18 residues. The DNA for the CDR3 is TGTGCCAGACTATGCAGTAGCGGGGGGAATATAAGCTCCTACGAGCAGTACTTC. This sequence encodes CARLCSSGGNISSYEQYF.

The chain couples TRBV12-3 or TRBV12-4 to TRBJ2-7, with D perhaps TRBD2 (6 bases). Trimming cost V 3 bases and J 3 bases, with 9 bases left between them. The CDR3 is 13 residues long. CDR3 sequence: CASSFEGGYEQYF. Written as DNA, the CDR3 is TGTGCCAGCAGTTTTGAGGGAGGCTACGAGCAGTACTTC.

The chain has TRBV28 and TRBJ1-2; D is ambiguous. Trimming cost V 2 bases and J 0 bases, with 7 bases left between them. The CDR3 consists of 14 residues. Germline CDR1 is MDHEN and CDR2 is SYDVKM. The CDR3 protein is CASSLRDPNYGYTF. The CDR3 nucleotides are TGTGCCAGCAGTTTACGGGATCCTAACTATGGCTACACCTTC.

This chain uses TRBV24-1 with TRBJ2-5; no reliable D call. The CDR3 is 12 residues long. Germline V gene data show CDR1 as KGHDR and CDR2 as SFDVKD. V lost 1 base to trimming and J lost 5 bases, with 4 bases between them. CDR3: CATSDLLETQYF. DNA for the CDR3: TGTGCCACCAGTGATTTACTGGAGACCCAGTACTTC.

This clone was counted a single time. The chain combines TRBV7-2 with TRBJ1-1, with TRBD1 as a possible D gene (6 bases). In germline, CDR1 is SGHTA, CDR2 FQGNSA. Trimming stripped 3 bases from V and 4 bases from J, with 12 bases between. The CDR3 consists of 14 residues. The CDR3 here is CASSFIQGFTEAFF. DNA of the CDR3: TGTGCCAGCAGCTTCATCCAGGGGTTCACTGAAGCTTTCTTT.

This clone has a count of ten or more. The V and J genes are TRBV5-4 and TRBJ1-1; unclear D gene. CDR3 length: 13 amino acids. Germline CDR1 and CDR2: SGHNT and YYREEE (reference sequence). Trimming took off 0 bases at V and 3 bases at J, with 6 bases between the two ends. For the CDR3, the DNA is TGTGCCAGCAGCTTGGCCAGTGACACTGAAGCTTTCTTT. It specifies CASSLASDTEAFF. The entire variable domain, with the rest obtained from reference TRBV5-4 and TRBJ1-1, is as follows: ETGVTQSPTHLIKTRGQQVTLRCSSQSGHNTVSWYQQALGQGPQFIFQYYREEENGRGNFPPRFSGLQFPNYSSELNVNALELDDSALYLCASSLASDTEAFFGQGTRLTVV.

At least ten counts were recorded for this clone. The chain carries TRBV6-5 and TRBJ2-7, with a possible D match to TRBD2 (6 bases). Germline values: CDR1 MNHEY, CDR2 SVGAGI. Between the trimmed V and J ends, which lost 5 bases and 5 bases, there was a span of 13 bases. This CDR3 region has 13 residues. CDR3 sequence reads: CASSPGVRHEQYF. CDR3 nucleotide sequence: TGTGCCAGCAGTCCGGGGGTACGACACGAGCAGTACTTC.

The genes are TRBV19 and TRBJ1-1; D gene unclear. V lost 1 base to trimming and J lost 11 bases, with 14 bases between them. The CDR3 totals 13 residues. Germline CDR1 LNHDA, CDR2 SQIVND (reference sequence). In DNA form, the CDR3 reads TGTGCCAGTAGTATAGTTGGCCGGGTATGGGCTTTCTTT. This translates into CASSIVGRVWAFF.

The chain couples TRBV27 to TRBJ2-3, with 9 bases identical to TRBD2. V trimming: 5 bases; J trimming: 11 bases; junction bases outside the gene matches: 17. This CDR3 contains 16 residues. CDR1 is MNHEY and CDR2 is SMNVEV in the germline V gene (reference sequence). The DNA of the CDR3 is TGTGCCAGCAGTCCAATAACCGGGACTAGCAGGAGTCAGCAGTATTTT. Translating gives CASSPITGTSRSQQYF.

As for this clone: This sample includes further DNA sequences coding for the same CDR3. V and J are TRBV5-1 and TRBJ2-5; the match to TRBD1 covers 7 bases. The V gene's germline CDR1 is SGHRS and CDR2 YFSETQ. The CDR3 has 15 amino acids. V lost 4 bases to trimming and J lost 4 bases; unmatched junction nucleotides: 10. CDR3 sequence (DNA): TGCGCCAGCAGCCTTGGACAGGCAGGGCGAGAGACCCAGTACTTC. Protein: CASSLGQAGRETQYF.

This clone was counted between two and nine times. V is TRBV11-2 and J is TRBJ1-1, with 7 bases matching TRBD1. Unmatched junction bases numbered 7, after V lost 3 bases and J lost 6 bases. The CDR3 runs to 14 residues. Germline CDR1 and CDR2: SGHAT and FQNNGV. The CDR3 sequence is CASSFNRGSAEAFF. For the CDR3, the DNA is TGTGCCAGCAGCTTCAACAGGGGTTCCGCTGAAGCTTTCTTT.

The gene calls are TRBV2 and TRBJ2-1, with 13 bases lining up with TRBD2. Unmatched junction bases numbered 8, after V lost 8 bases and J lost 4 bases. This CDR3 comprises 16 residues. CDR1 and CDR2 (germline): SNHLY, FYNNEI. Here the CDR3 reads CASLGLAGEKYNEQFF. Written as DNA, the CDR3 is TGTGCCAGCCTTGGACTAGCGGGGGAGAAATACAATGAGCAGTTCTTC.

The genes are TRBV10-3 and TRBJ2-3, with TRBD1 matching 8 bases. CDR1 and CDR2 (germline): ENHRY, SYGVKD. The V and J ends lost 6 bases and 6 bases, in that order; junction bases with no gene match: 11. The CDR3 has 15 amino acids. This chain's CDR3 is CAISERRDRPDTQYF. The CDR3 DNA reads as TGTGCCATCAGCGAACGCCGGGACAGGCCGGATACGCAGTATTTT.

This rearrangement joins TRBV9 to TRBJ1-2, with D perhaps TRBD1 (5 bases). V was clipped by 0 bases and J by 6 bases, with 24 bases between them. CDR1 is SGDLS, CDR2 YYNGEE, per germline. The CDR3 loop spans 18 amino acids. The CDR3 loop reads CASSVESVMGLYRDGYTF. The DNA for the CDR3 is TGTGCCAGCAGCGTAGAATCCGTAATGGGGCTTTACCGCGATGGCTACACCTTC.

The chain carries TRBV29-1 and TRBJ2-7, with D perhaps TRBD2 (6 bases). V gave up 7 bases and J gave up 6 bases, with 16 bases separating them. CDR1 and CDR2 from the germline V gene are SQVTM and ANQGSEA. CDR3 length equals 12 residues. CDR3 amino acids: CSAGVSGPEQYF. CDR3 DNA: TGCAGCGCCGGAGTTAGCGGTCCCGAGCAGTACTTC.

This clone was seen a few times. The chain is built from TRBV12-3 or TRBV12-4 and TRBJ1-2; the D is unclear. V was shortened by 3 bases and J by 8 bases, with 7 bases between the two germline ends. This CDR3 has 11 residues. The CDR3 region is CASSFGIGYTF. CDR3 bases: TGTGCCAGCAGTTTCGGGATAGGCTACACCTTC.

The J gene is TRBJ2-3, the V gene TRBV7-2, with D maybe TRBD1 (6 bases). CDR1 is SGHTA, CDR2 FQGNSA, per germline. This CDR3 contains 15 residues. Trimming pared 6 bases from V and 7 bases from J, leaving 20 bases between. DNA of the CDR3: TGTGCCAGCAGGCCTACAGGGCTCCTAGCTAATACGCAGTATTTT. It codes for CASRPTGLLANTQYF.

V usage is TRBV7-6 and J usage is TRBJ1-1; D ambiguous. The CDR3 extends over 13 amino acids. V gave up 5 bases and J gave up 1 base, with 8 bases separating them. The germline CDR1 and CDR2 sequences are SGHVS and FNYEAQ. CDR3 coding DNA: TGTGCCAGCAGCCCCAGTGAGAACACTGAAGCTTTCTTT. Its translation is CASSPSENTEAFF.

In this sample, this clone turned up a few times. Other nucleotide sequences from this sample produce the same CDR3. The V gene is TRBV28, the J gene TRBJ1-2; TRBD1 agrees at 10 bases. Losses at the gene ends were 2 bases for V and 8 bases for J; bases not matched to a gene: 2. From germline, CDR1 is MDHEN and CDR2 SYDVKM. The CDR3 contains 13 residues. Here the CDR3 DNA reads TGTGCCAGCAGTTTAGACAGGGGGCAAGGCTACACCTTC. It codes for CASSLDRGQGYTF.

V is TRBV5-1 and J is TRBJ1-6, with 10 bases aligning to TRBD1. Trimming at V came to 4 bases and at J to 7 bases, leaving 5 bases not matched to a gene. Germline assignment: CDR1 SGHRS and CDR2 YFSETQ. This CDR3 region has 15 residues. CDR3 nucleotides: TGCGCCAGCAGCGCGACAGGGGGCGTGAATTCACCCCTCCACTTT. Its protein is CASSATGGVNSPLHF.

The V and J genes are TRBV11-2 and TRBJ2-7; perhaps TRBD2 as D (5 bases). The CDR3 extends over 13 amino acids. Trimming cost V 5 bases and J 1 base, with 9 bases left between them. The germline gives CDR1 SGHAT, CDR2 FQNNGV. CDR3 region: CASSATGSYEQYF. The DNA of the CDR3 is TGTGCCAGCAGCGCAACGGGGTCCTACGAGCAGTACTTC.

The rearrangement links TRBV25-1 to TRBJ1-3, with D possibly matching TRBD1 (6 bases). Trimming removed 5 bases at V and 5 bases at J, with 7 bases between. Looked up from germline, CDR1 is MGHDK and CDR2 is SYGVNS. There are 12 residues in the CDR3. CDR3 loop: CASSTGRNTIYF. Written as DNA, the CDR3 is TGTGCCAGCAGTACAGGGAGAAACACCATATATTTT.

This chain uses TRBV5-8 with TRBJ2-7; TRBD2 agrees at 13 bases. J was trimmed by 2 bases and V by 2 bases; bases with no gene match: 10. This CDR3 contains 18 residues. CDR1 is SGHTS and CDR2 is YDEGEE in the germline V gene. This CDR3 is CASSLVVLAGGPTYEQYF. The DNA for the CDR3 is TGTGCCAGCAGCTTAGTGGTACTAGCGGGGGGGCCGACCTACGAGCAGTACTTC.